This T cell receptor (beta chain) is drawn from a study of neurological immune-mediated disorders. Notes on the study in general: Phylogenetically, 18 of 34 multiple sclerosis patients' repertoires fell into one related-CDR3 cluster, a possible signature. Patients with HTLV-1-associated myelopathy showed the most TCR clonal expansion. Those with multiple sclerosis showed the least, falling below healthy controls.

V dropped 8 bases and J dropped 2 bases, with 10 bases sitting between them. Germline V lookup: CDR1 SNHLY, CDR2 FYNNEI. CDR3 length: 13 amino acids. This clonotype was observed at least ten times. Antigen: not known. The unsorted libraries originated from 2 million PBMCs that had been stored at -80 C. Synthesis of cDNA was accomplished via 5'RACE employing 10-nucleotide random UMIs. In TCRdb, the 5' RACE reads were re-called with MiXCR into one record per CDR3 protein. The table includes about 65,000 distinct CDR3 sequences, approximately 4.2% detected once. This TCR was recovered from a man aged 50-60 years with multiple sclerosis. The sequencing sample was made of PBMCs. This rearrangement joins TRBV2 to TRBJ1-3; D uncertain. The CDR3 DNA reads as TGTGCCAGCGGAGGGCCAGCTGGAAACACCATATATTTT. Protein product: CASGGPAGNTIYF.